This T cell receptor (beta chain) derives from a study of CD8+ T cells in alopecia areata. cDNA serving as the sequencing template came from extracted, reverse transcribed RNA. Sequenced by immunoSEQ multiplex PCR; TCRdb stores in-frame clones only, minus some. The data contain 95,000 to 100,000 clones, roughly three fifths of them singletons. Treatment noted: oral pan-JAK inhibitor, 5-10 mg twice daily. Patients with alopecia areata provided lesional scalp punch biopsies as well as peripheral blood. PBMCs served as the source from which CD4+ and CD8+ T cells were sorted. This CDR3 is built from 8 residues. Trimming pared 10 bases from V and 7 bases from J, leaving 4 bases between. Germline V gene lookup returns CDR1 SEHNR and CDR2 FQNEAQ (reference sequence).

Here the sequenced sample was CD8+ T cells sorted from blood, taken at week 4, from a patient treated with tofacitinib. This chain joins TRBV7-9 and TRBJ1-1; no firm D call. The receptor's source is a human donor with alopecia areata. Here the CDR3 reads CAISEAFF. In DNA, the CDR3 is TGTGCCATCAGTGAAGCTTTCTTT.